The 24 T cell receptor beta chains reported below all come from one sample, sequenced in a study of cytomegalovirus exposure and HLA in healthy donors. The PCR used 60 Vbeta and 13 Jbeta primers. Sequencing used immunoSEQ multiplex PCR; TCRdb keeps in-frame clones, though not all of them. Among approximately 76,000 clones listed, about 69% were seen once. The specimen was PBMCs. These receptors were obtained from a woman between 35 and 50 years old in good health and CMV-seropositive.

The V gene is TRBV7-9, the J gene TRBJ1-2; D gene ambiguous. The V end lost 6 bases, the J end lost 7 bases, and 9 bases lay between the germline ends. The CDR3 contains 11 residues. In germline, CDR1 is SEHNR, CDR2 FQNEAQ (reference sequence). The CDR3 is CASRERGGYTF. The CDR3 nucleotides are TGTGCCAGCAGGGAACGAGGTGGCTACACCTTC.

This clone appeared a few times. The CDR3 DNA reads TGTGCCTGGAGTGCAGGACAGGAAGGCACTGAAGCTTTCTTT. Its translation is CAWSAGQEGTEAFF. The chain has TRBV30 and TRBJ1-1; 7 positions match TRBD1. After removal of 1 base from V and 4 bases from J, the junction contained 6 bases not matched to a gene. Germline loops: CDR1 GTSNPN, CDR2 SVGIG (reference sequence). CDR3 length: 14 amino acids.

This rearrangement joins TRBV19 to TRBJ2-6; TRBD1 aligns across 9 bases. This CDR3 is built from 15 residues. Germline lookup yields CDR1 LNHDA and CDR2 SQIVND (reference sequence). J gave up 16 bases and V 3 bases, and 13 bases lay outside the gene matches. The CDR3 loop reads CASSIQQGAQRVLTF. Written as DNA, the CDR3 is TGTGCCAGTAGTATTCAACAGGGGGCGCAAAGGGTACTGACTTTC.

The V call is TRBV30, the J call TRBJ1-6, with 8 bases identical to TRBD1. The junction had 7 bases not matched to a gene; V was cut back by 3 bases and J by 9 bases. Germline assignment: CDR1 GTSNPN and CDR2 SVGIG (reference sequence). The CDR3 has 14 residues. The CDR3 here is CAWSLGTGGSPLHF. CDR3 in DNA: TGTGCCTGGAGCCTAGGGACAGGAGGTTCACCCCTCCACTTT.

The DNA of the CDR3 is TGTGCCAGCACCCGAACAGGGGAAGGCTACACCTTC. It is translated as CASTRTGEGYTF. The V call is TRBV7-2, the J call TRBJ1-2; TRBD1 matches at 7 bases. Germline values: CDR1 SGHTA, CDR2 FQGNSA. This CDR3 comprises 12 residues. The junction had 7 bases not matched to a gene; V was cut back by 7 bases and J by 8 bases.

The chain links TRBV6-1 to TRBJ2-7, with D possibly being TRBD1 (5 bases). The CDR3 contains 14 residues. Trimming stripped 5 bases from V and 7 bases from J, with 18 bases between. CDR1 and CDR2 from the germline V gene are MNHNS and SASEGT. The CDR3 is CASSLRRQLGEQYF. As DNA, the CDR3 is TGTGCCAGCAGTCTTCGCAGACAGCTTGGGGAGCAGTACTTC.

The chain employs TRBV7-3 and TRBJ2-1; TRBD1 might be the D (5 bases). This CDR3 has 15 residues. Trimming left V 3 bases short and J 0 bases short, with 9 bases between. Germline CDR1 is SGHTA and CDR2 is FQGTGA. This chain's CDR3 is CASSFTGDSYNEQFF. The CDR3 bases are TGTGCCAGCAGCTTTACAGGTGACTCCTACAATGAGCAGTTCTTC.

For the CDR3, the DNA is TGTGCCAGCAGTGAAGAGGGACTAGTCGATTTTAGGGAGACCCAGTACTTC. As protein: CASSEEGLVDFRETQYF. The rearrangement links TRBV6-1 to TRBJ2-5; TRBD2 matches at 8 bases. In germline, CDR1 is MNHNS, CDR2 SASEGT. V trimming: 1 base; J trimming: 5 bases; junction bases outside the gene matches: 12. There are 17 residues in the CDR3.

This chain connects TRBV21-1 to TRBJ1-1. TRBV21-1 is deemed a pseudogene. CDR3 length: 14 amino acids. The CDR3 bases are TGTGCCAGCAGCAACTACGGTTTAAACACTGAAGCTTTCTTT. As protein: CASSNYGLNTEAFF.

This chain joins TRBV4-3 and TRBJ1-2; possible D gene TRBD1, 5 bases. Germline V gene lookup returns CDR1 LGHNA and CDR2 YSLEER. The V end was cut by 0 bases, the J end by 4 bases, with 9 bases between. The CDR3 is 14 amino acids. The CDR3 nucleotides are TGCGCCAGCAGCCAAGACGGGGGTGTCTATGGCTACACCTTC. Translating gives CASSQDGGVYGYTF.

The chain recombines TRBV12-2 with TRBJ2-6; TRBD1 is taken as the D call from the table, unchecked against the DNA. TRBV12-2 is a documented pseudogene. The CDR3 totals 16 residues. CDR3 sequence: CASRCGTDSGANVLTF. CDR3 nucleotides: TGTGCAAGTCGCTGCGGGACAGACTCTGGGGCCAACGTCCTGACTTTC.

The genes are TRBV5-1 and TRBJ2-5, with TRBD2 matching 11 bases. Germline CDR1 and CDR2: SGHRS and YFSETQ. This CDR3 is built from 15 residues. The ends lost 4 bases at V and 5 bases at J; junction bases unmatched: 7. CDR3: CASSPGLAAVETQYF. CDR3 sequence (DNA): TGCGCCAGCAGCCCGGGACTAGCGGCCGTGGAGACCCAGTACTTC.

The chain uses TRBV28 and TRBJ1-1; D unresolved. CDR3 length: 13 residues. The germline V and J ends were trimmed by 10 bases and 1 base, with 13 bases remaining between them. Germline V gives CDR1 MDHEN, CDR2 SYDVKM. The CDR3 sequence: CAIGRRANTEAFF. The CDR3 DNA follows: TGTGCCATAGGGAGACGGGCGAACACTGAAGCTTTCTTT. The whole variable domain, filled in from reference TRBV28 and TRBJ1-1, reads DVKVTQSSRYLVKRTGEKVFLECVQDMDHENMFWYRQDPGLGLRLIYFSYDVKMKEKGDIPEGYSVSREKKERFSLILESASTNQTSMYLCAIGRRANTEAFFGQGTRLTVV.

The chain uses TRBV4-2 and TRBJ2-3; D not resolved. The CDR3 length is 15 residues. Germline CDR1 reads LGHNA; CDR2 reads YNFKEQ. The V and J ends lost 1 base and 4 bases respectively, with 12 bases between them. The CDR3: CASSQVSGFSDTQYF. CDR3 DNA sequence: TGTGCCAGCAGCCAAGTTTCCGGGTTTTCAGATACGCAGTATTTT.

The V call is TRBV5-1, the J call TRBJ1-3; 9 positions agree with TRBD1. V was clipped by 3 bases and J by 7 bases; unmatched bases: 5. This CDR3 is built from 14 residues. Germline CDR1 reads SGHRS; CDR2 reads YFSETQ. CDR3 region: CASSWTGVGNTIYF. CDR3 DNA sequence: TGCGCCAGCAGCTGGACAGGGGTCGGGAACACCATATATTTT.

V usage is TRBV5-6 and J usage is TRBJ1-1; 12 bases align to TRBD1. J was trimmed by 6 bases and V by 4 bases; bases with no gene match: 7. The length of the CDR3 is 15 residues. In germline, CDR1 is SGHDT, CDR2 YYEEEE. DNA for the CDR3: TGTGCCAGCAGCCGGGGGACAGGGGGCTATGCTGAAGCTTTCTTT. Translated: CASSRGTGGYAEAFF.

V gene TRBV7-3 combines with J gene TRBJ2-6, with D possibly being TRBD1 (6 bases). Germline CDR1 and CDR2: SGHTA and FQGTGA. The V and J ends lost 5 bases and 1 base respectively, with 9 bases between them. CDR3 size: 15 residues. Written as DNA, the CDR3 is TGTGCCAGCAGCCCCGACAGGTCTGGGGCCAACGTCCTGACTTTC. It translates to CASSPDRSGANVLTF.

In DNA, the CDR3 is TGTGCCAGCAAGGGACAGACTAATGAAAAACTGTTTTTT. Translation: CASKGQTNEKLFF. This chain joins TRBV2 and TRBJ1-4; 7 bases agree with TRBD1. The V and J ends lost 7 bases and 2 bases, in that order; junction bases with no gene match: 1. The CDR3 has 13 residues. CDR1 is SNHLY and CDR2 is FYNNEI in the germline V gene.

The CDR3 region is CASSQDRDRGLNEQFF. As DNA, the CDR3 is TGTGCCAGCAGCCAAGATAGGGACAGGGGGCTCAATGAGCAGTTCTTC. This chain joins TRBV14 and TRBJ2-1; 12 bases are a match to TRBD1. The length of the CDR3 is 16 residues. Per germline, CDR1 SGHDN and CDR2 FVKESK. V lost 0 bases and J lost 6; bases outside the gene matches: 3.

This clone has a single count. The chain couples TRBV5-8 to TRBJ1-1; 10 nucleotides match TRBD1. Germline V gene sequence: CDR1 SGHTS, CDR2 YDEGEE. The CDR3 runs 13 residues. V dropped 4 bases and J dropped 5; count of bases not matched to a gene: 2. The CDR3 DNA reads TGTGCCAGCAGCACGGGACAGGGGACTGAAGCTTTCTTT. Translating it yields CASSTGQGTEAFF. The full variable domain, completed using reference TRBV5-8 and TRBJ1-1, is EAGVTQSPTHLIKTRGQQATLRCSPISGHTSVYWYQQALGLGLQFLLWYDEGEERNRGNFPPRFSGRQFPNYSSELNVNALELEDSALYLCASSTGQGTEAFFGQGTRLTVV.

This clone was picked up a small number of times. The same CDR3 arises from other DNA sequences in this sample as well. V is TRBV30 and J is TRBJ1-1; perhaps TRBD1 as D (5 bases). CDR1 and CDR2 (germline): GTSNPN, SVGIG (reference sequence). CDR3 length: 13 amino acids. The germline V and J ends were trimmed by 0 bases and 1 base, with 6 bases remaining between them. The CDR3 loop reads CAWSVGANTEAFF. As DNA, the CDR3 is TGTGCCTGGAGTGTAGGGGCGAACACTGAAGCTTTCTTT.

The chain carries TRBV5-8 and TRBJ1-1; 8 bases agree with TRBD1. Trimming cost V 4 bases and J 4 bases; bases outside gene matches: 3. The CDR3 is made up of 13 amino acids. Germline V lookup: CDR1 SGHTS, CDR2 YDEGEE. CDR3 in DNA: TGTGCCAGCAGCCTTCAGGGGGCCACTGAAGCTTTCTTT. Its protein is CASSLQGATEAFF.

This rearrangement joins TRBV27 to TRBJ1-1, with 9 bases that match TRBD1. With V trimmed by 6 bases and J by 5 bases, 7 bases remained unmatched. The germline V gene has CDR1 MNHEY and CDR2 SMNVEV (reference sequence). This CDR3 is 14 amino acids long. CDR3 in amino acids: CASSETGGGTEAFF. DNA for the CDR3: TGTGCCAGCAGCGAGACAGGGGGAGGGACTGAAGCTTTCTTT.

V and J are TRBV2 and TRBJ1-2; TRBD1 matches at 8 bases. Germline V CDR1 and CDR2: SNHLY, FYNNEI. V was clipped by 4 bases and J by 1 base; unmatched bases: 5. The CDR3 is 15 residues long. The CDR3 here is CASSGQGRLNYGYTF. In nucleotides, the CDR3 is TGTGCCAGCAGTGGACAGGGGCGCCTTAACTATGGCTACACCTTC.